The source of this T cell receptor beta chain is a study of human T cells and chemical hapten exposure. Findings and caveats of the study: No shift was seen in TCRs above 1 in 1000 frequency with DPC sensitization.

Blood, whole and unfractionated, served as the source for total RNA extraction. A remark on this clonotype: Its specificity is unknown.

MiXCR was run by TCRdb on the 5' RACE reads, yielding one entry per CDR3 protein. Of roughly 82,000 distinct CDR3 sequences in the sample, less than 20% are singletons; the top ten hold about 6.5%. V was pared by 3 bases and J by 6 bases, with 5 bases between. The CDR3 spans 11 residues. This TCR came from a female donor in good health. The rearrangement joins TRBV12-3 or TRBV12-4 to TRBJ1-2; no clear D. CDR3 amino acids: CASSFGDGYTF. The CDR3 DNA reads TGTGCCAGCAGTTTCGGGGATGGCTACACCTTC.